This entry is about one T cell receptor beta chain. The data are from a study of T cells in Graves' hyperthyroidism and ophthalmopathy. V trimming: 0 bases; J trimming: 9 bases; junction bases outside the gene matches: 17. From germline, CDR1 is MNHNY and CDR2 SVGAGI (reference sequence). This CDR3 is 19 amino acids long. TCR beta CDR3 sequences were amplified from RNA transcripts. The primer set for the first-round RT-PCR of the TCR CDR3 was HTBI. TCRdb ran MiXCR on the multiplex PCR reads and lists one entry per CDR3 protein. In the table there are over 400,000 distinct CDR3 sequences, 20% to 25% of which are singletons.

The TCR comes from a woman aged 70-85 years with Graves' ophthalmopathy. This chain uses TRBV6-6 with TRBJ2-1, with 10 bases that match TRBD1. The sequencing input was blood. CDR3 in amino acids: CASSYSYSSGTGAMGEQFF. CDR3 nucleotide sequence: TGTGCCAGCAGTTACTCCTACTCCTCCGGGACAGGGGCGATGGGTGAGCAGTTCTTC.